This is a list of T cell receptor beta chains from one sample in a study of blood T cells in healthy people across ages. TCRdb recomputed calls from the 5' RACE reads with MiXCR, one row per CDR3 protein. The data show 800,000 to 950,000 distinct CDR3 sequences, 25% to 35% seen once. The sample was also linked to a second study, of T cells of mothers and their children.

The sample was blood. The receptors were sampled from a woman aged 40 to 50 in good health. Both conserved end residues are part of each CDR3. D genes are given only for firm matches. Size is omitted from some rows. Given values are once, few, many or a class for expanded clones.

DNA	CDR3	size	V	J	D
TGTGCCAGCAGTCAAACAGACCTCTCCTACGAGCAGTACTTC	CASSQTDLSYEQYF	-	TRBV6-1	TRBJ2-7	-
TGCAGTGCTAGAGATTGCAGGGGAGGCTCTGAAGCTTTCTTT	CSARDCRGGSEAFF	few	TRBV20-1	TRBJ1-1	-
TGCGCCAGCAGCTTGGAAGGCGGTGCAGGGGAGGAACTGTTTTTT	CASSLEGGAGEELFF	-	TRBV5-1	TRBJ1-4	-
TGTGCCAGCAGGCGCCCGATCTACCCGAACACTGAAGCTTTCTTT	CASRRPIYPNTEAFF	-	TRBV7-9	TRBJ1-1	-
TGTGCCGGCAGCGCCGGGACCCGAGGCGAGCAGTACTTC	CAGSAGTRGEQYF	-	TRBV9	TRBJ2-7	-
TGTGCCAGCAGCTTAAGTCGTACAGTCAATGAGCAGTTCTTC	CASSLSRTVNEQFF	many	TRBV7-3	TRBJ2-1	-
TGTGCCAGCAGCCCCAGTGGGTGGTGGCTGTTTTTT	CASSPSGWWLFF	-	TRBV6-5	TRBJ2-2	-
TGTGCCAGCAGTGGGCCCCGGTCCTACAATGAGCAGTACTTC	CASSGPRSYNEQYF	few	TRBV25-1	TRBJ2-7	-
TGTGCCAGCAGCTTAGGGGTAGCGGGGCGAAGGGAGACCCAGTACTTC	CASSLGVAGRRETQYF	-	TRBV7-9	TRBJ2-5	TRBD2
TGTGCCATCAGTGAGTCGCCCGGTTCGGGGAATGAGCAGTTCTTC	CAISESPGSGNEQFF	many	TRBV10-3	TRBJ2-1	-
TGTGCCAGTAGTTTGGGACAGGGGAACACCGGGGAGCTGTTTTTT	CASSLGQGNTGELFF	many	TRBV19	TRBJ2-2	TRBD1
TGCAGCGTTGGGATGACTGGGAATCAGCCCCAGCATTTT	CSVGMTGNQPQHF	once	TRBV29-1	TRBJ1-5	-
TGTGCCAGCAGCCCACTTGGGGGGCTTAATGAAAAACTGTTTTTT	CASSPLGGLNEKLFF	-	TRBV6-2/TRBV6-3	TRBJ1-4	-
TGTGCCAGCAGTTACTCGCCACTCAATGAGCAGTTCTTC	CASSYSPLNEQFF	-	TRBV6-6	TRBJ2-1	-
TGTGCCAGCAGCTTGCAGGGCTTTGTAGATACGCAGTATTTT	CASSLQGFVDTQYF	-	TRBV7-3	TRBJ2-3	-
TGCAGTGCTGGACAGGGTTTGAAGACCCAGTACTTC	CSAGQGLKTQYF	few	TRBV20-1	TRBJ2-5	TRBD1
TGTGCCAGCAGTACCGGGACCCACTACGAGCAGTACTTC	CASSTGTHYEQYF	few	TRBV12-3/TRBV12-4	TRBJ2-7	-
TGTGCCAGCAGTTACCCTGGGCTTTATCAAGAGACCCAGTACTTC	CASSYPGLYQETQYF	-	TRBV6-6	TRBJ2-5	-
TGTGCCAGCAGCGAGGAGACAAGGGGCTACGAGCAGTACTTC	CASSEETRGYEQYF	many	TRBV9	TRBJ2-7	-
TGTGCCAGCAGCTTGGCAGGGGGCGTGGGCTACACCTTC	CASSLAGGVGYTF	many	TRBV7-2	TRBJ1-2	TRBD1
TGTGCCAGCAGCGTCAGCCGACTAGTTCCCGAGACCCAGTACTTC	CASSVSRLVPETQYF	-	TRBV11-2	TRBJ2-5	-
TGTGCCGGCAGCGTAGGGGGCCGGACAGGGGTCGTCGAGCAGTACTTC	CAGSVGGRTGVVEQYF	-	TRBV9	TRBJ2-7	TRBD1
TGTGCCAGCTCCCCTAGGGACAGCCGTAATCAGCCCCAGCATTTT	CASSPRDSRNQPQHF	once	TRBV18	TRBJ1-5	TRBD1
TGTGCCAGCTCACGGGACAGGAACTTTAACTATGGCTACACCTTC	CASSRDRNFNYGYTF	few	TRBV18	TRBJ1-2	TRBD1
TGTGCCAGCAGGAAACAGGAGAACACTGAAGCTTTCTTT	CASRKQENTEAFF	-	TRBV27	TRBJ1-1	-
TGTGCCAGCAGCGTACGAGTGGGGACACTTGGTGAGCAGTTCTTC	CASSVRVGTLGEQFF	few	TRBV9	TRBJ2-1	-
TGTGCCAGCAGCTTTCGGACAGGGGCAAGCGTGTCCTACAATGAGCAGTTCTTC	CASSFRTGASVSYNEQFF	many	TRBV7-6	TRBJ2-1	TRBD1
TGTGCCAGCAGCTTGGTCGTTCAGCCCACAGATACGCAGTATTTT	CASSLVVQPTDTQYF	-	TRBV5-6	TRBJ2-3	-
TGCAGTGCTAGAGTCCGGCAGGCGATTAATTCACCCCTCCACTTT	CSARVRQAINSPLHF	-	TRBV20-1	TRBJ1-6	-
TGTGCCAGCAGCCGGACGGATCAGCCCCAGCATTTT	CASSRTDQPQHF	many	TRBV2	TRBJ1-5	-